One and the same sample provided the 20 T cell receptor beta chains below, sequenced in a study of cytomegalovirus exposure and HLA in healthy donors. Assay used: immunoSEQ multiplex PCR; TCRdb lists only in-frame clones, some missing. The table has approximately 270,000 clones, 87% seen once. Sample: PBMCs. These receptors came from a young man in good health and CMV-seropositive.

This chain joins TRBV6-5 and TRBJ2-7, with 10 bases lining up with TRBD2. This CDR3 is built from 15 residues. The germline CDR1 and CDR2 sequences are MNHEY and SVGAGI. The V segment lost 4 bases and the J segment 7 bases; nucleotides outside the gene matches: 10. CDR3 residues: CASSFKAGGPGEQYF. CDR3 DNA: TGTGCCAGCAGTTTCAAAGCGGGAGGGCCGGGAGAGCAGTACTTC.

The genes are TRBV5-1 and TRBJ1-2; a weak D match, TRBD1 (5 bases). Germline V gene data show CDR1 as SGHRS and CDR2 as YFSETQ. The V gene lost 3 bases and the J gene lost 7 bases, with 19 bases spanning the gap. The CDR3 runs 15 residues. CDR3 residues: CASSSQGMSFGGYTF. The CDR3 DNA is TGCGCCAGCAGCTCCCAGGGCATGTCGTTCGGTGGCTACACCTTC.

The CDR3 here is CASSRRGASSYNEQFF. The DNA of the CDR3 is TGTGCCAGTAGTCGACGGGGAGCCAGCTCCTACAATGAGCAGTTCTTC. The rearrangement uses TRBV19 and TRBJ2-1; tentative D call: TRBD2 (5 bases). Germline V CDR1 and CDR2: LNHDA, SQIVND (reference sequence). The CDR3 extends over 16 amino acids. Trimming removed 5 bases at V and 0 bases at J, with 14 bases between.

The J gene is TRBJ2-1, the V gene TRBV6-1; D is uncertain. This CDR3 region has 12 residues. Germline assignment: CDR1 MNHNS and CDR2 SASEGT. V lost 5 bases to trimming and J lost 7 bases, with 9 bases between them. This CDR3 is CASSRSSNEQFF. In nucleotides, the CDR3 is TGTGCCAGCAGTCGTAGCTCGAATGAGCAGTTCTTC.

V gene TRBV2 combines with J gene TRBJ2-5; possibly TRBD1 for D (6 bases). This CDR3 has 14 amino acids. Germline V lookup: CDR1 SNHLY, CDR2 FYNNEI. With 6 bases removed from V and 0 bases from J, the gap between germline ends came to 11 bases. CDR3 sequence reads: CASRDSTNQETQYF. CDR3 DNA sequence: TGTGCCAGCAGGGACAGTACCAACCAAGAGACCCAGTACTTC.

The rearrangement joins TRBV19 to TRBJ1-5, with D perhaps TRBD1 (5 bases). Germline lookup yields CDR1 LNHDA and CDR2 SQIVND (reference sequence). Trimming removed 2 bases at V and 5 bases at J, with 13 bases between. The CDR3 sequence is 15 residues long. In DNA form, the CDR3 reads TGTGCCAGTAGTATAAGGCAGGGTCAGGATCAGCCCCAGCATTTT. Translation: CASSIRQGQDQPQHF.

The chain has TRBV2 and TRBJ2-3, with 8 bases matching TRBD1. This CDR3 has 14 amino acids. The germline V gene has CDR1 SNHLY and CDR2 FYNNEI. V lost 9 bases to trimming and J lost 4 bases; unmatched junction nucleotides: 9. CDR3 nucleotides: TGTGCCAGAAGACAGGGGAGTCGCGCAGATACGCAGTATTTT. This encodes CARRQGSRADTQYF.

The chain links TRBV10-3 to TRBJ2-3, with D perhaps TRBD1 or TRBD2 (5 bases each). V gave up 4 bases and J gave up 6 bases, with 17 bases separating them. This CDR3 has 15 residues. CDR1 ENHRY and CDR2 SYGVKD come from the germline V gene. The CDR3 protein is CAISVRGTTNDTQYF. The CDR3 coding sequence is TGTGCCATCAGTGTTCGGGGCACAACGAACGATACGCAGTATTTT.

The rearrangement joins TRBV7-2 to TRBJ1-1; unclear D gene. In germline, CDR1 is SGHTA, CDR2 FQGNSA. The CDR3 is 13 residues long. V was pared by 2 bases and J by 3 bases, with 7 bases between. CDR3 sequence: CASSLTGYTEAFF. The CDR3, as DNA: TGTGCCAGCAGCTTAACGGGGTACACTGAAGCTTTCTTT.

V is TRBV6-5 and J is TRBJ2-7; TRBD1 matches at 9 bases. Germline V CDR1 and CDR2: MNHEY, SVGAGI. The CDR3 has 15 residues. V gave up 0 bases and J gave up 2 bases; unmatched junction bases: 2. In nucleotides, the CDR3 is TGTGCCAGCAGTTACTCGGGACAGGGAGCCTACGAGCAGTACTTC. The encoded protein is CASSYSGQGAYEQYF.

Details on this clone: Additional DNA sequences in this sample encode the identical CDR3. The chain joins TRBV27 to TRBJ2-7; 8 bases map to TRBD2. V was clipped by 2 bases and J by 4 bases; unmatched bases: 1. Germline CDR1 MNHEY, CDR2 SMNVEV (reference sequence). This CDR3 is built from 13 residues. The CDR3 loop reads CASSLGTSYEQYF. In DNA form, the CDR3 reads TGTGCCAGCAGTTTAGGGACTAGTTACGAGCAGTACTTC.

This chain connects TRBV27 to TRBJ2-3; 8 bases agree with TRBD2. The V gene's germline CDR1 is MNHEY and CDR2 SMNVEV (reference sequence). The trim removed 3 bases at V and 9 bases at J, leaving 8 bases unmatched. The CDR3 totals 14 residues. This CDR3 reads CASSLEIAGRTQYF. The CDR3 nucleotides read TGTGCCAGCAGTTTGGAGATAGCGGGACGAACGCAGTATTTT.

On this clone: A read error may produce the germline difference seen at one junction end. The chain has TRBV9 and TRBJ2-7; D is perhaps TRBD2 (6 bases). Germline V gene data show CDR1 as SGDLS and CDR2 as YYNGEE. The CDR3 is 14 amino acids. CDR3 loop: CASSRAGNSHEQYF. In nucleotides, the CDR3 is TGTGCCAGCAGTAGGGCGGGAAACTCCCACGAGCAGTACTTC.

The CDR3 nucleotides read TGTGCCAGCAGCGGGGGCGTGGGCGCTGACTATGGCTACACCTTC. Its protein is CASSGGVGADYGYTF. The genes are TRBV9 and TRBJ1-2, with D maybe TRBD1 (5 bases). From germline, CDR1 is SGDLS and CDR2 YYNGEE. The CDR3 loop spans 15 amino acids. V dropped 3 bases and J dropped 3 bases, with 15 bases sitting between them. Full variable domain (outside the CDR3, taken from reference TRBV9 and TRBJ1-2): DSGVTQTPKHLITATGQRVTLRCSPRSGDLSVYWYQQSLDQGLQFLIQYYNGEERAKGNILERFSAQQFPDLHSELNLSSLELGDSALYFCASSGGVGADYGYTFGSGTRLTVV.

The gene calls are TRBV18 and TRBJ2-1; weak D call: TRBD1 (5 bases). Trimming took off 0 bases at V and 3 bases at J, with 12 bases between the two ends. The V gene's germline CDR1 is KGHSH and CDR2 LQKENI. CDR3 size: 16 residues. The CDR3: CASSPPLRVVYNEQFF. The CDR3 DNA sequence: TGTGCCAGCTCACCACCGCTCAGGGTTGTCTACAATGAGCAGTTCTTC.

The rearrangement joins TRBV7-9 to TRBJ1-2; D remains unclear. With 2 bases removed from V and 4 bases from J, the gap between germline ends came to 5 bases. The CDR3 covers 12 residues. Germline CDR1 is SEHNR and CDR2 is FQNEAQ (reference sequence). The CDR3 is CASSLYTYGYTF. The DNA for the CDR3 is TGTGCCAGCAGCTTATACACCTATGGCTACACCTTC.

The chain combines TRBV5-6 with TRBJ1-4; D might be TRBD1 (5 bases). Germline-derived CDR1 and CDR2 are SGHDT and YYEEEE. The length of the CDR3 is 16 residues. V was cut by 0 bases and J by 3 bases, with 12 bases left in between. CDR3 sequence: CASSLGGNAANEKLFF. CDR3 nucleotides: TGTGCCAGCAGCTTGGGGGGGAATGCGGCTAATGAAAAACTGTTTTTT.

Only a few counts were recorded for this clone. This chain connects TRBV9 to TRBJ1-4; 9 nucleotides line up with TRBD1. The junction had 0 bases not matched to a gene; V was cut back by 0 bases and J by 0 bases. This CDR3 is 16 amino acids long. From germline, CDR1 is SGDLS and CDR2 YYNGEE. The CDR3 DNA reads TGTGCCAGCAGCGTAGGGACAGGGGCAACTAATGAAAAACTGTTTTTT. It yields the protein CASSVGTGATNEKLFF.

The chain joins TRBV6-4 to TRBJ1-2; TRBD1 agrees at 8 bases. V was clipped by 6 bases and J by 4 bases; unmatched bases: 7. Per the germline V gene, CDR1 is MRHNA and CDR2 is SNTAGT. The length of the CDR3 is 14 residues. The CDR3 DNA is TGTGCCAGCAGCGGGGACAGGACGGGCTATGGCTACACCTTC. It encodes CASSGDRTGYGYTF.

This clone appeared once. The J gene is TRBJ2-5, the V gene TRBV30, with D possibly TRBD1 on 6 matching bases. This CDR3 contains 15 residues. Trimming cost V 0 bases and J 0 bases, with 11 bases left between them. Germline CDR1 is GTSNPN and CDR2 is SVGIG (reference sequence). Here the CDR3 reads CAWSVGTLYQETQYF. The CDR3 nucleotides are TGTGCCTGGAGTGTAGGGACATTGTACCAAGAGACCCAGTACTTC.